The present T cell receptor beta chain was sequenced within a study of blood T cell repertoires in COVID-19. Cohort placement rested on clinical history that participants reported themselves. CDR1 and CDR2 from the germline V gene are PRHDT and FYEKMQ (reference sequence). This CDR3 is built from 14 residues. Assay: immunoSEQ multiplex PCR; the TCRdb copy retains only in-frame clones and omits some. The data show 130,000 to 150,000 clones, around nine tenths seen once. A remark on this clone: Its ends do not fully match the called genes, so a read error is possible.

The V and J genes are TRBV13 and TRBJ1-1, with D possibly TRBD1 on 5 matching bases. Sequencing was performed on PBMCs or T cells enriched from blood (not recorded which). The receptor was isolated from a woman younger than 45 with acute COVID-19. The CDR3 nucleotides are TGTGCCACCAGCTTATGGGGGGGGAACACTGAAGCTTTCTTT. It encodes CATSLWGGNTEAFF.